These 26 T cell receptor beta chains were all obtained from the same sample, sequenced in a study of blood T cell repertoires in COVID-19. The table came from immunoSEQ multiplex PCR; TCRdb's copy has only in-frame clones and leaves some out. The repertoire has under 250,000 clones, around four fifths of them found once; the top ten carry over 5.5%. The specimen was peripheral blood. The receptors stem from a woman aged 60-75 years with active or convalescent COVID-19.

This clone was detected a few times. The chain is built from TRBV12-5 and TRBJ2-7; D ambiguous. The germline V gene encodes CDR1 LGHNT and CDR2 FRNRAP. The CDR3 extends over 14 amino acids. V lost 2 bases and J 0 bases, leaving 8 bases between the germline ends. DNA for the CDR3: TGTGCTAGTGGTTTGACGAGTCCCTCCTACGAGCAGTACGTC. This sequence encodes CASGLTSPSYEQYV.

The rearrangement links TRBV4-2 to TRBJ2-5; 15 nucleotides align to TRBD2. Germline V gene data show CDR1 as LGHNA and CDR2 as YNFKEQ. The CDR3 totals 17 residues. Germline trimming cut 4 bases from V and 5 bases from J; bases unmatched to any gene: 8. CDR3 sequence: CASSRRTSGGALETQYF. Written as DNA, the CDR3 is TGTGCCAGCAGCCGAAGGACTAGCGGGGGGGCCTTGGAGACCCAGTACTTC.

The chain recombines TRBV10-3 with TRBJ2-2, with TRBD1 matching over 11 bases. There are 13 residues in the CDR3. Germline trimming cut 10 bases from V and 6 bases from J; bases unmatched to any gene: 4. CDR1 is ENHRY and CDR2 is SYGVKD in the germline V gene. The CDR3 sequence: CATRDRGAGELFF. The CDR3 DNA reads TGTGCCACCCGGGACAGGGGGGCCGGGGAGCTGTTTTTT.

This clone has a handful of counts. CDR3 amino acids: CASSLMTENTEAFF. The CDR3 DNA sequence: TGTGCCAGCAGCTTAATGACAGAGAACACTGAAGCTTTCTTT. The V gene is TRBV7-9, the J gene TRBJ1-1; tentative D call: TRBD1 (5 bases). The V gene lost 2 bases and the J gene lost 1 base, with 8 bases spanning the gap. The CDR3 is made up of 14 amino acids. CDR1 SEHNR and CDR2 FQNEAQ come from the germline V gene (reference sequence).

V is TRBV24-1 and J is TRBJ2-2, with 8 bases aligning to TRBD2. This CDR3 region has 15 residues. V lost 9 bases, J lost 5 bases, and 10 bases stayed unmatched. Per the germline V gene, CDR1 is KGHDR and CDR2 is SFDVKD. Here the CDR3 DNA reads TGTGCCACCGCGAAAAGCGGGAGTCTAACCGGGGAGCTGTTTTTT. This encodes CATAKSGSLTGELFF.

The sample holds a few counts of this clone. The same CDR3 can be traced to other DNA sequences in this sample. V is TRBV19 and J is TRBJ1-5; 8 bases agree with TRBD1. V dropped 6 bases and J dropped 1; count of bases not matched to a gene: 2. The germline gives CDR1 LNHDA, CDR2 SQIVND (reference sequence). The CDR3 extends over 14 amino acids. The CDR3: CASRDRASNQPQHF. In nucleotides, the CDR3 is TGTGCCAGTAGGGACAGGGCCAGCAATCAGCCCCAGCATTTT.

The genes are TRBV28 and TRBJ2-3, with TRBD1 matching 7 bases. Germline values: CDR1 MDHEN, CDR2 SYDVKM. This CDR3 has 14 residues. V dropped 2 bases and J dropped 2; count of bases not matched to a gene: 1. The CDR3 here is CASSLEGATDTQYF. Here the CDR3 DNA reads TGTGCCAGCAGTTTAGAGGGGGCCACAGATACGCAGTATTTT.

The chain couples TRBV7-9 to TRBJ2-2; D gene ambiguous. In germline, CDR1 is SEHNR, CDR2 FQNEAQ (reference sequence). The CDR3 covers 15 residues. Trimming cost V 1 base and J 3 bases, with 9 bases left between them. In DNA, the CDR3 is TGTGCCAGCAGCTTAGGGTCAGGCGACACCGGGGAGCTGTTTTTT. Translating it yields CASSLGSGDTGELFF.

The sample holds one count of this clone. The CDR3 protein is CATSRDRAGEKLFF. In nucleotides, the CDR3 is TGTGCCACCAGCAGAGACAGGGCGGGAGAAAAACTGTTTTTT. This chain connects TRBV15 to TRBJ1-4; D is perhaps TRBD1 (5 bases). The CDR3 is 14 residues long. Trimming removed 0 bases at V and 8 bases at J, with 10 bases between. Germline V lookup: CDR1 LNHNV, CDR2 YYDKDF (reference sequence).

CDR3 region: CSVEPTGGTDTQYF. For the CDR3, the DNA is TGCAGCGTCGAGCCAACAGGGGGCACAGATACGCAGTATTTT. V and J are TRBV29-1 and TRBJ2-3, with 7 positions matching TRBD1. The ends lost 6 bases at V and 1 base at J; junction bases unmatched: 7. CDR1 SQVTM and CDR2 ANQGSEA come from the germline V gene. The CDR3 totals 14 residues.

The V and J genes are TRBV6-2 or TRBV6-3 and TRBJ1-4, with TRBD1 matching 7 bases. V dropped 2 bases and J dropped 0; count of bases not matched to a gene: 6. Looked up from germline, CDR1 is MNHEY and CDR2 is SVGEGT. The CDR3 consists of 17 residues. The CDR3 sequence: CASSYGIQGTTNEKLFF. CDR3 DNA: TGTGCCAGCAGTTACGGTATACAGGGGACAACTAATGAAAAACTGTTTTTT.

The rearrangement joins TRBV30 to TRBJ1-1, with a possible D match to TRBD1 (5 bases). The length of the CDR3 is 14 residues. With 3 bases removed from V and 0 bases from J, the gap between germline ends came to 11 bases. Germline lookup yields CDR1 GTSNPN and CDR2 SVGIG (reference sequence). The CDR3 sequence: CAWRARGLNTEAFF. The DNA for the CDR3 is TGTGCCTGGAGGGCGCGGGGACTGAACACTGAAGCTTTCTTT.

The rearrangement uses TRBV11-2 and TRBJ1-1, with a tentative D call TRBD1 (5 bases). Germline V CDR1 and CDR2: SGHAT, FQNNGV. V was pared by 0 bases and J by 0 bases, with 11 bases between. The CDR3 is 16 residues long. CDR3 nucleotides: TGTGCCAGCAGCTTAGATAGGGGCGGAGTGAACACTGAAGCTTTCTTT. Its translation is CASSLDRGGVNTEAFF.

CDR3 nucleotide sequence: TGTGCCAGCAGCAGGGGGACAGGGGGCATGAAGACCCAGTACTTC. Protein: CASSRGTGGMKTQYF. This chain uses TRBV2 with TRBJ2-5; 12 bases map to TRBD1. From germline, CDR1 is SNHLY and CDR2 FYNNEI. The junction had 8 bases not matched to a gene; V was cut back by 6 bases and J by 6 bases. This CDR3 is built from 15 residues.

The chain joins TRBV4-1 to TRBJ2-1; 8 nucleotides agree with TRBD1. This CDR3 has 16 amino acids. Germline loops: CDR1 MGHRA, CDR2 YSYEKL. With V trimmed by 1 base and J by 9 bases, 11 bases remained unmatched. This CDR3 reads CASSQVDNRGTGEQFF. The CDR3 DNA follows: TGCGCCAGCAGCCAAGTGGATAACAGGGGGACGGGTGAGCAGTTCTTC.

The CDR3 reads CASMEAGGPGDTQYF. The CDR3 DNA reads TGTGCCAGCATGGAGGCGGGAGGGCCGGGAGATACGCAGTATTTT. The chain uses TRBV2 and TRBJ2-3; TRBD2 agrees at 9 bases. V gave up 7 bases and J gave up 5 bases; unmatched junction bases: 10. From germline, CDR1 is SNHLY and CDR2 FYNNEI. CDR3 size: 15 residues. The entire variable domain, with the rest obtained from reference TRBV2 and TRBJ2-3, is as follows: EPEVTQTPSHQVTQMGQEVILRCVPISNHLYFYWYRQILGQKVEFLVSFYNNEISEKSEIFDDQFSVERPDGSNFTLKIRSTKLEDSAMYFCASMEAGGPGDTQYFGPGTRLTVL.

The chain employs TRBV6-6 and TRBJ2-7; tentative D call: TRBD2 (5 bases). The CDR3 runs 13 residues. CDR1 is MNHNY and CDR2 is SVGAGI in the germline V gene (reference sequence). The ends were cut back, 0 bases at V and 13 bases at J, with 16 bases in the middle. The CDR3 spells CASSYSKRAAGYV. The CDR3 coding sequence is TGTGCCAGCAGTTACTCGAAAAGAGCGGCAGGCTACGTC.

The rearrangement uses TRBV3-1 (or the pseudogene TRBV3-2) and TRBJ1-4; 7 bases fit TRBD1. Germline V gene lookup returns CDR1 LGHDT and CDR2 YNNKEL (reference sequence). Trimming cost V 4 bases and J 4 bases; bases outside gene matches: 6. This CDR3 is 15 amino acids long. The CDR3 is CASSLTTGFNEKLFF. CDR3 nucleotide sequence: TGTGCCAGCAGCCTGACGACAGGGTTTAATGAAAAACTGTTTTTT.

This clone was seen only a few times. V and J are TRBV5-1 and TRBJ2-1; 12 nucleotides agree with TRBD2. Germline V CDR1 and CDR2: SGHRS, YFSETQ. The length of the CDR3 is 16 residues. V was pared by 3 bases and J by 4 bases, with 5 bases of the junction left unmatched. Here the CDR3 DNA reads TGCGCCAGCAGCTGGATGACTAGCGGGGGTTACAATGAGCAGTTCTTC. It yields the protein CASSWMTSGGYNEQFF.

The CDR3 region has the DNA TGTGCCAGCAGCCCTCTGGCAGGGCACAACACTGAAGCTTTCTTT. Encoded protein: CASSPLAGHNTEAFF. This chain joins TRBV11-2 and TRBJ1-1; TRBD1 might be the D (5 bases). The CDR3 has 15 residues. Germline V lookup: CDR1 SGHAT, CDR2 FQNNGV. V was pared by 5 bases and J by 2 bases, with 15 bases between. Full variable domain (outside the CDR3, taken from reference TRBV11-2 and TRBJ1-1): EAGVAQSPRYKIIEKRQSVAFWCNPISGHATLYWYQQILGQGPKLLIQFQNNGVVDDSQLPKDRFSAERLKGVDSTLKIQPAKLEDSAVYLCASSPLAGHNTEAFFGQGTRLTVV.

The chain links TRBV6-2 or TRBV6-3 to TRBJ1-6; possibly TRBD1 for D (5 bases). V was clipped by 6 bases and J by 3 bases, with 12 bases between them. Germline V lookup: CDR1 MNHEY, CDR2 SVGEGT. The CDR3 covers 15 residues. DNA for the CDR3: TGTGCCAGCAGCCCTGCGACAGTCTATAATTCACCCCTCCACTTT. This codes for CASSPATVYNSPLHF.

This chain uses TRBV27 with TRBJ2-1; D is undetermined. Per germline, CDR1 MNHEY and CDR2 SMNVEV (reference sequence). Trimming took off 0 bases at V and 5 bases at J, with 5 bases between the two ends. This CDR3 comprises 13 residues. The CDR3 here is CASSLSRNNEQFF. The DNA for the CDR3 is TGTGCCAGCAGTTTATCGCGGAACAATGAGCAGTTCTTC.

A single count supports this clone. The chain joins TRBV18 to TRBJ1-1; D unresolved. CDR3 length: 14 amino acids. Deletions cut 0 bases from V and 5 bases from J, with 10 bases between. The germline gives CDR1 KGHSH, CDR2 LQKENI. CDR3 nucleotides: TGTGCCAGCTCACCACCGTTGGCTAGGACTGAAGCTTTCTTT. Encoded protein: CASSPPLARTEAFF.

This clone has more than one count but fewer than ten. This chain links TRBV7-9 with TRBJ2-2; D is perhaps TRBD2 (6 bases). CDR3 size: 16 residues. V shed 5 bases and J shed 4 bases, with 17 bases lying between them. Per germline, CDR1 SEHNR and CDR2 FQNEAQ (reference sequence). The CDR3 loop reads CASSPPGLIFTGELFF. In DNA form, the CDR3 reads TGTGCCAGCAGCCCACCGGGACTGATTTTCACCGGGGAGCTGTTTTTT.

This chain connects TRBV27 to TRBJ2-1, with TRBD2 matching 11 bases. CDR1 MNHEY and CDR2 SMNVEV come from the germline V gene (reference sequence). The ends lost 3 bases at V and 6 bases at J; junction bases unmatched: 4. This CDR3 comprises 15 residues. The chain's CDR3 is CASSLGSGGVNEQFF. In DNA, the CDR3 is TGTGCCAGCAGTTTGGGTAGCGGGGGGGTCAATGAGCAGTTCTTC.

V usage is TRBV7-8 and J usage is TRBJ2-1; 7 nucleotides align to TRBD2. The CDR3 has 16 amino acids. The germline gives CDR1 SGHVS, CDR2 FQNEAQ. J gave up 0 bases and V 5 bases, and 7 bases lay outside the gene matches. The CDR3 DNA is TGTGCCAGCAGCCCCGTTGGCGGGAGCTCCTACAATGAGCAGTTCTTC. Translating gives CASSPVGGSSYNEQFF.